This T cell receptor beta chain was recovered during a study of technical replicates of blood from several donors (dated by TCRdb to the late 2010s). Libraries were made using the immunoSEQ multiplex PCR assay. TCRdb limited this immuneACCESS table to in-frame rearrangements with V and J called. A share of clones is missing; checked studies link under half to unresolved V genes, and the rest is unexplained. In this sample the table shows under 90,000 clones, roughly 94% of which occur a single time. Roughly 0.25% of the sample rests with the top ten. Here V drops 4 bases and J drops 3 bases, and the junction holds 7 bases not matched to any gene. CDR1 MNHEY and CDR2 SVGAGI are derived from the germline V gene. Its CDR3 holds 15 amino acids, cysteine through phenylalanine. CDR3 DNA only is kept here, 45 bases in frame from base 1. Regarding this clone: This clone's antigen is unknown. The sample holds no much larger clone one base away, and base qualities are not on file.

This TCR came from a human donor in good health. Sequencing was done on a sample of T cells isolated from PBMCs. Recombination connected TRBV6-5 to TRBJ2-7; 9 nucleotides in the junction match TRBD2. The CDR3 amino acid sequence is: CASSSLASGDYEQYF. The DNA sequence is TGTGCCAGCAGTTCCCTTGCTAGCGGGGACTACGAGCAGTACTTC.